The 25 T cell receptor beta chains listed next were all sequenced from one sample in a study of cytomegalovirus exposure and HLA in healthy donors. It was with 60 Vbeta and 13 Jbeta primers that the PCR ran. Repertoires were generated with immunoSEQ multiplex PCR, while TCRdb's copy carries only in-frame clones and drops some. This sample has 140,000 to 150,000 clones, with 70% to 80% found just once. What was sequenced was PBMCs. The receptors stem from a woman aged 55-69 years in good health and CMV-seropositive.

J is TRBJ1-1 and V is TRBV28, with 8 bases fitting TRBD1. Per germline, CDR1 MDHEN and CDR2 SYDVKM. V lost 4 bases, J lost 7 bases, and 11 bases stayed unmatched. The CDR3 totals 15 residues. DNA of the CDR3: TGTGCCAGCAGTTCGCCATCTCTCGGGACAGGTGAAGCTTTCTTT. It translates to CASSSPSLGTGEAFF.

The genes are TRBV18 and TRBJ1-1, with D unclear. The germline V and J ends were trimmed by 3 bases and 1 base, with 15 bases remaining between them. The length of the CDR3 is 16 residues. The germline CDR1 and CDR2 sequences are KGHSH and LQKENI. Here the CDR3 reads CASSPRVAVENTEAFF. CDR3 coding DNA: TGTGCCAGCTCACCCCGGGTCGCCGTAGAGAACACTGAAGCTTTCTTT. Together with reference TRBV18 and TRBJ1-1, the CDR3 gives the full variable domain: NAGVMQNPRHLVRRRGQEARLRCSPMKGHSHVYWYRQLPEEGLKFMVYLQKENIIDESGMPKERFSAEFPKEGPSILRIQQVVRGDSAAYFCASSPRVAVENTEAFFGQGTRLTVV.

The CDR3 reads CASSIGTSSTNTQYF. In DNA, the CDR3 is TGTGCCAGCAGCATAGGGACTAGTTCAACAAATACGCAGTATTTT. The rearrangement links TRBV7-9 to TRBJ2-3; 8 bases agree with TRBD2. Germline assignment: CDR1 SEHNR and CDR2 FQNEAQ (reference sequence). The CDR3 totals 15 residues. The V gene end was trimmed by 5 bases and the J gene end by 7 bases; junction bases not matched to a gene: 11.

The V gene is TRBV28, the J gene TRBJ1-2, with TRBD1 as a possible D gene (5 bases). Germline CDR1 reads MDHEN; CDR2 reads SYDVKM. The CDR3 is made up of 15 amino acids. Trimming took off 6 bases at V and 2 bases at J, with 16 bases between the two ends. This CDR3 is CASSPAGDHNYGYTF. As DNA, the CDR3 is TGTGCCAGCAGCCCCGCGGGGGACCACAACTATGGCTACACCTTC.

V and J are TRBV7-9 and TRBJ1-4; 7 bases match TRBD1. Losses at the gene ends were 2 bases for V and 4 bases for J; bases not matched to a gene: 4. The CDR3 totals 15 residues. Germline V lookup: CDR1 SEHNR, CDR2 FQNEAQ (reference sequence). The CDR3 DNA is TGTGCCAGCAGCTTAAGCGGACAGGATAATGAAAAACTGTTTTTT. This translates into CASSLSGQDNEKLFF.

The chain uses TRBV6-6 and TRBJ1-1; D remains ambiguous. The CDR3 consists of 10 residues. V was cut by 5 bases and J by 6 bases, with 4 bases left in between. Germline CDR1 MNHNY, CDR2 SVGAGI (reference sequence). The CDR3 reads CASSGPEAFF. CDR3 in DNA: TGTGCCAGCAGTGGGCCTGAAGCTTTCTTT.

The chain combines TRBV5-1 with TRBJ2-5; 11 positions match TRBD2. The CDR3 is made up of 15 amino acids. Trimming removed 3 bases from V and 2 bases from J; junction bases left unmatched: 3. Germline loops: CDR1 SGHRS, CDR2 YFSETQ. The CDR3 spells CASSWGTSGQETQYF. The CDR3 region has the DNA TGCGCCAGCAGCTGGGGGACTAGCGGACAAGAGACCCAGTACTTC.

This chain connects TRBV6-1 to TRBJ1-1; TRBD1 matches at 9 bases. This CDR3 is built from 13 residues. V lost 8 bases to trimming and J lost 5 bases; unmatched junction nucleotides: 6. CDR1 is MNHNS and CDR2 is SASEGT in the germline V gene. The CDR3 DNA reads as TGTGCCAGCCGGACAGGGGTGTGGACTGAAGCTTTCTTT. As protein: CASRTGVWTEAFF.

The genes are TRBV29-1 and TRBJ1-1; maybe TRBD1 (5 bases). V was trimmed by 6 bases and J by 0 bases, leaving 17 bases between them. The germline V gene has CDR1 SQVTM and CDR2 ANQGSEA. CDR3 length: 15 residues. The CDR3 nucleotides read TGCAGCGTGGGACTCATCGGGACGGTGAACACTGAAGCTTTCTTT. Amino acid sequence: CSVGLIGTVNTEAFF.

V is TRBV15 and J is TRBJ1-3, with 7 positions matching TRBD1. Trimming cost V 1 base and J 3 bases; bases outside gene matches: 6. The CDR3 spans 16 residues. Looked up from germline, CDR1 is LNHNV and CDR2 is YYDKDF (reference sequence). This CDR3 is CATSRAGTEVGNTIYF. The CDR3 region has the DNA TGTGCCACCAGCAGAGCTGGGACAGAGGTTGGAAACACCATATATTTT.

This chain joins TRBV5-1 and TRBJ1-6; 9 positions agree with TRBD1. Per germline, CDR1 SGHRS and CDR2 YFSETQ. Losses at the gene ends were 4 bases for V and 7 bases for J; bases not matched to a gene: 6. This CDR3 is built from 15 residues. The CDR3 region has the DNA TGCGCCAGCAGCGGTAAAACAGGGGGCAATTCACCCCTCCACTTT. It codes for CASSGKTGGNSPLHF.

V is TRBV12-5 and J is TRBJ2-4; tentatively, D is TRBD1 (5 bases). The V and J ends lost 6 bases and 7 bases respectively, with 13 bases between them. Germline V lookup: CDR1 LGHNT, CDR2 FRNRAP. This CDR3 spans 13 amino acids. The CDR3 protein is CASGPQGYNIQYF. The CDR3 DNA reads as TGTGCTAGTGGCCCCCAGGGTTACAACATTCAGTACTTC.

The chain combines TRBV9 with TRBJ2-7; TRBD1 aligns across 10 bases. This CDR3 has 13 amino acids. Germline CDR1 and CDR2: SGDLS and YYNGEE. The V and J ends lost 2 bases and 5 bases, in that order; junction bases with no gene match: 1. The CDR3 reads CASSVGQGNEQYF. The CDR3 DNA reads TGTGCCAGCAGCGTGGGACAGGGGAACGAGCAGTACTTC.

V usage is TRBV4-1 and J usage is TRBJ1-2; TRBD1 agrees at 12 bases. Unmatched junction bases numbered 13, after V lost 4 bases and J lost 4 bases. Germline lookup yields CDR1 MGHRA and CDR2 YSYEKL. This CDR3 has 18 residues. The CDR3 sequence: CASSPILRDRGLVYGYTF. The CDR3 nucleotides read TGCGCCAGCAGCCCGATCCTCCGGGACAGGGGGCTAGTCTATGGCTACACCTTC.

The chain employs TRBV6-5 and TRBJ2-1; 9 positions agree with TRBD2. Trimming cost V 4 bases and J 2 bases; bases outside gene matches: 3. The length of the CDR3 is 15 residues. Germline V gene sequence: CDR1 MNHEY, CDR2 SVGAGI. The CDR3 sequence is CASSLIAGAYNEQFF. The CDR3 region has the DNA TGTGCCAGCAGTTTAATAGCGGGAGCCTACAATGAGCAGTTCTTC.

The chain links TRBV18 to TRBJ1-1; 7 bases align to TRBD1. With 4 bases clipped from V and 4 bases from J, the junction kept 3 bases outside the gene matches. CDR1 is KGHSH and CDR2 is LQKENI in the germline V gene. CDR3 length: 13 amino acids. The DNA of the CDR3 is TGTGCCAGCTCACAACAGGGGTTCACTGAAGCTTTCTTT. It specifies CASSQQGFTEAFF.

This chain uses TRBV18 with TRBJ1-1; D is undetermined. Germline V gene data show CDR1 as KGHSH and CDR2 as LQKENI. This CDR3 region has 16 residues. Trimming removed 3 bases at V and 4 bases at J, with 18 bases between. CDR3 sequence: CASSPLRAGGSTEAFF. In DNA, the CDR3 is TGTGCCAGCTCACCTCTTCGGGCGGGTGGGAGCACTGAAGCTTTCTTT.

The V call is TRBV5-4, the J call TRBJ1-1; no clear D. This CDR3 region has 13 residues. V lost 4 bases and J 0 bases, leaving 7 bases between the germline ends. Germline V gene sequence: CDR1 SGHNT, CDR2 YYREEE (reference sequence). The CDR3 reads CASSPRVNTEAFF. In nucleotides, the CDR3 is TGTGCCAGCAGCCCTCGTGTGAACACTGAAGCTTTCTTT.

The sample holds a few counts of this clone. The chain employs TRBV7-6 and TRBJ1-1; 8 bases line up with TRBD1. The CDR3 length is 14 residues. Trimming took 5 bases from V and 5 from J; bases not matched to a gene: 7. Germline V gene sequence: CDR1 SGHVS, CDR2 FNYEAQ. The CDR3 DNA follows: TGTGCCAGCAGCCCCGGACAGGGAAATACTGAAGCTTTCTTT. Translation gives CASSPGQGNTEAFF.

The genes are TRBV6-1 and TRBJ2-1; 7 bases match TRBD2. The CDR3 consists of 15 residues. V shed 7 bases, J shed 0 bases, and the junction held 6 bases outside the gene matches. The germline gives CDR1 MNHNS, CDR2 SASEGT. The CDR3 coding sequence is TGTGCCAGCAATAAGCGGGGAAGCTCCTACAATGAGCAGTTCTTC. Translated: CASNKRGSSYNEQFF.

V is TRBV7-2 and J is TRBJ1-3; possibly TRBD1 for D (6 bases). The CDR3 length is 15 residues. Germline lookup yields CDR1 SGHTA and CDR2 FQGNSA. The V and J ends lost 5 bases and 4 bases respectively, with 15 bases between them. CDR3 DNA sequence: TGTGCCAGCAGCGCCCGAGGCCAGGGGGGAAACACCATATATTTT. As protein: CASSARGQGGNTIYF.

This chain links TRBV6-6 with TRBJ1-2; 7 nucleotides agree with TRBD1. CDR1 and CDR2 from the germline V gene are MNHNY and SVGAGI (reference sequence). The CDR3 totals 15 residues. Trimming took 6 bases from V and 3 from J; bases not matched to a gene: 10. CDR3 in amino acids: CASSSGQSFDYGYTF. For the CDR3, the DNA is TGTGCCAGCAGCTCGGGACAGTCCTTTGACTATGGCTACACCTTC.

This clone was recorded a few times. The chain combines TRBV19 with TRBJ1-1; D unresolved. The ends were cut back, 6 bases at V and 2 bases at J, with 13 bases in the middle. CDR3 length equals 14 residues. CDR1 is LNHDA and CDR2 is SQIVND in the germline V gene (reference sequence). The CDR3 nucleotides read TGTGCCAGTAGGCGCCGGGGAGGCAACACTGAAGCTTTCTTT. This encodes CASRRRGGNTEAFF. The whole variable domain, filled in from reference TRBV19 and TRBJ1-1, reads DGGITQSPKYLFRKEGQNVTLSCEQNLNHDAMYWYRQDPGQGLRLIYYSQIVNDFQKGDIAEGYSVSREKKESFPLTVTSAQKNPTAFYLCASRRRGGNTEAFFGQGTRLTVV.

The CDR3 loop reads CASSPAGGRGTEAFF. Here the CDR3 DNA reads TGCGCCAGCAGCCCGGCGGGGGGTAGGGGCACTGAAGCTTTCTTT. The V gene is TRBV5-1, the J gene TRBJ1-1; TRBD1 is a possible D gene (5 bases). V was shortened by 4 bases and J by 4 bases, with 17 bases between the two germline ends. Germline loops: CDR1 SGHRS, CDR2 YFSETQ. CDR3 length: 15 amino acids.

CDR3 protein: CASSLARGSYNEQFF. As DNA, the CDR3 is TGTGCCAGCAGCTTAGCGCGGGGATCCTACAATGAGCAGTTCTTC. J is TRBJ2-1 and V is TRBV7-2; possibly TRBD2 for D (6 bases). V was trimmed by 0 bases and J by 1 base, leaving 7 bases between them. The germline gives CDR1 SGHTA, CDR2 FQGNSA. This CDR3 comprises 15 residues.